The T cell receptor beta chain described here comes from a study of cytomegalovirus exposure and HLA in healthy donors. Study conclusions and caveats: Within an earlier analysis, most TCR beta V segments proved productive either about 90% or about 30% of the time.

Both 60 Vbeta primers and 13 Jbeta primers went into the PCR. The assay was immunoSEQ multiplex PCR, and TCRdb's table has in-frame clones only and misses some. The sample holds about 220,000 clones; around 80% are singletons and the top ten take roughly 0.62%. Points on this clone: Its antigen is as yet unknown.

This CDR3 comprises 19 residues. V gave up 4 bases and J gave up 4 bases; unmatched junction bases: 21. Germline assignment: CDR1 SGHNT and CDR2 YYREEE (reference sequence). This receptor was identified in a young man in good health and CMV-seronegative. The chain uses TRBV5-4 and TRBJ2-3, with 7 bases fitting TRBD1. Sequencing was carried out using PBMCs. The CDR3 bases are TGTGCCAGCAGCACCCGATATTCCGCTACGACAGGGAGTCCAGATACGCAGTATTTT. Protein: CASSTRYSATTGSPDTQYF.